A selection of T cell receptor beta chains follows, all from one sample in a study of blood T cell repertoires in COVID-19. This table comes from immunoSEQ multiplex PCR, and its TCRdb copy is limited to in-frame clones, with some not included. The sample shows 15,000 to 20,000 clones, 88% of them seen only once. Sequencing input: peripheral blood. These receptors were taken from a human donor in a cohort sampled during active COVID-19. CDR3s include the opening cysteine and the closing phenylalanine or tryptophan. D genes are given only for firm matches. Clone size appears in some rows only: once, few, many, or a class for an expanded clone.

J gene: TRBJ2-5
V gene: TRBV3-1/TRBV3-2
D gene: NA
clone size: NA
CDR3 protein: CASSQDQLSRDQETQYF
CDR3 DNA: TGTGCCAGCAGCCAAGATCAGCTCAGTCGGGACCAAGAGACCCAGTACTTC

J gene: TRBJ2-7
V gene: TRBV5-1
D gene: NA
clone size: once
CDR3 protein: CASSPRDGSYEQYF
CDR3 DNA: TGCGCCAGCAGCCCGCGGGACGGCTCCTACGAGCAGTACTTC

J gene: TRBJ2-5
V gene: TRBV25-1
D gene: NA
clone size: once
CDR3 protein: CASSEQGGQETQYF
CDR3 DNA: TGTGCCAGCAGTGAGCAGGGGGGCCAGGAGACCCAGTACTTC

J gene: TRBJ2-3
V gene: TRBV3-1/TRBV3-2
D gene: TRBD2
clone size: NA
CDR3 protein: CASSPSGRGARRTDTQYF
CDR3 DNA: TGTGCCAGCAGCCCCTCCGGGCGGGGGGCGCGGCGCACAGATACGCAGTATTTT

J gene: TRBJ1-1
V gene: TRBV11-2
D gene: TRBD1
clone size: NA
CDR3 protein: CASSLDRDTEAFF
CDR3 DNA: TGTGCCAGCAGCCTGGACAGGGACACTGAAGCTTTCTTT

J gene: TRBJ2-3
V gene: TRBV10-1
D gene: TRBD1
clone size: NA
CDR3 protein: CASSVRQGATDTQYF
CDR3 DNA: TGCGCCAGCAGTGTTAGACAGGGGGCCACAGATACGCAGTATTTT

J gene: TRBJ1-4
V gene: TRBV6-6
D gene: NA
clone size: NA
CDR3 protein: CASSDEQGFTYKLFF
CDR3 DNA: TGTGCCAGCAGTGATGAACAGGGTTTTACATATAAACTGTTTTTT

J gene: TRBJ2-1
V gene: TRBV7-9
D gene: NA
clone size: once
CDR3 protein: CASSLDGGLYNEQFF
CDR3 DNA: TGTGCCAGCAGCTTAGACGGGGGTCTCTACAATGAGCAGTTCTTC

J gene: TRBJ2-7
V gene: TRBV5-1
D gene: NA
clone size: NA
CDR3 protein: CASSSGLPSGEQYF
CDR3 DNA: TGCGCCAGCAGCTCGGGACTGCCATCGGGGGAGCAGTACTTC

J gene: TRBJ1-4
V gene: TRBV19
D gene: NA
clone size: NA
CDR3 protein: CASSFRGRSEKLFF
CDR3 DNA: TGTGCCAGTAGTTTTCGGGGGAGGAGTGAAAAACTGTTTTTT

J gene: TRBJ1-1
V gene: TRBV19
D gene: NA
clone size: NA
CDR3 protein: CASSPNRNGGGFF
CDR3 DNA: TGTGCCAGTAGTCCTAATCGTAACGGGGGGGGTTTCTTT

J gene: TRBJ2-3
V gene: TRBV13
D gene: TRBD1
clone size: NA
CDR3 protein: CASSARTGKDTQYF
CDR3 DNA: TGTGCCAGCAGCGCCAGGACAGGGAAAGATACGCAGTATTTT

J gene: TRBJ1-1
V gene: TRBV27
D gene: TRBD1
clone size: NA
CDR3 protein: CASSRGTGQNTEAFF
CDR3 DNA: TGTGCCAGCAGCCGTGGGACAGGACAGAACACTGAAGCTTTCTTT

J gene: TRBJ2-1
V gene: TRBV12-3/TRBV12-4
D gene: NA
clone size: NA
CDR3 protein: CASSAGPYNEQFF
CDR3 DNA: TGTGCCAGCAGTGCGGGACCTTACAATGAGCAGTTCTTC

J gene: TRBJ2-7
V gene: TRBV19
D gene: NA
clone size: NA
CDR3 protein: CASSIYNNDYEQYF
CDR3 DNA: TGTGCCAGTAGTATTTACAACAACGACTACGAGCAGTACTTC

J gene: TRBJ1-1
V gene: TRBV3-1/TRBV3-2
D gene: TRBD1
clone size: NA
CDR3 protein: CASRLRGPESTEAFF
CDR3 DNA: TGTGCCAGCAGACTTAGGGGGCCGGAGAGTACTGAAGCTTTCTTT

J gene: TRBJ2-7
V gene: TRBV10-1
D gene: NA
clone size: NA
CDR3 protein: CASSGQSTSYEQYF
CDR3 DNA: TGCGCCAGCAGTGGACAGTCAACCTCCTACGAGCAGTACTTC

J gene: TRBJ2-2
V gene: TRBV30
D gene: TRBD1
clone size: NA
CDR3 protein: CAWSPLDRGDTGELFF
CDR3 DNA: TGTGCCTGGAGCCCCCTCGACAGGGGGGACACCGGGGAGCTGTTTTTT

J gene: TRBJ2-2
V gene: TRBV5-1
D gene: TRBD1
clone size: NA
CDR3 protein: CASSTGTAANTGELFF
CDR3 DNA: TGCGCCAGCAGCACAGGGACAGCCGCGAACACCGGGGAGCTGTTTTTT

J gene: TRBJ2-7
V gene: TRBV7-3
D gene: NA
clone size: NA
CDR3 protein: CASSFNRDSYEQYF
CDR3 DNA: TGTGCCAGCAGCTTCAACAGGGATTCCTACGAGCAGTACTTC

J gene: TRBJ2-5
V gene: TRBV12-2
D gene: NA
clone size: NA
CDR3 protein: CASRLAPRDRAETGTQYF
CDR3 DNA: TGTGCAAGTCGCTTAGCCCCCCGGGACAGGGCCGAAACTGGGACCCAGTACTTC

J gene: TRBJ2-3
V gene: TRBV18
D gene: TRBD1
clone size: NA
CDR3 protein: CASSRDRTPSTDTQYF
CDR3 DNA: TGTGCCAGCTCACGGGACAGGACTCCTAGCACAGATACGCAGTATTTT

J gene: TRBJ1-5
V gene: TRBV27
D gene: TRBD1
clone size: NA
CDR3 protein: CASSSGQFNSNQPQHF
CDR3 DNA: TGTGCCAGCAGTTCGGGACAGTTCAATAGCAATCAGCCCCAGCATTTT

J gene: TRBJ1-2
V gene: TRBV5-4
D gene: NA
clone size: once
CDR3 protein: CASSLAGFYGYTF
CDR3 DNA: TGTGCCAGCAGCTTGGCAGGGTTCTATGGCTACACCTTC

J gene: TRBJ1-2
V gene: TRBV5-1
D gene: NA
clone size: NA
CDR3 protein: CASSYAGPRGYTF
CDR3 DNA: TGCGCCAGCAGCTATGCCGGTCCGAGAGGCTACACCTTC

J gene: TRBJ2-7
V gene: TRBV7-8
D gene: TRBD2
clone size: NA
CDR3 protein: CASSSGLAGATLEQYF
CDR3 DNA: TGTGCCAGCAGCTCAGGACTAGCGGGGGCCACCCTCGAGCAGTACTTC

J gene: TRBJ1-2
V gene: TRBV12-3/TRBV12-4
D gene: NA
clone size: few
CDR3 protein: CASRRSPEAGYTF
CDR3 DNA: TGTGCCAGCAGGCGGTCTCCAGAAGCTGGCTACACCTTC

J gene: TRBJ1-1
V gene: TRBV3-1/TRBV3-2
D gene: NA
clone size: NA
CDR3 protein: CASSQVYRATEAFF
CDR3 DNA: TGTGCCAGCAGCCAAGTATACAGGGCCACTGAAGCTTTCTTT